What follows are 5 T cell receptor beta chains derived from one specimen sequenced in a study of T cell responses to AZD1222 COVID-19 vaccine. Clones were sequenced by immunoSEQ multiplex PCR, and TCRdb holds only the in-frame ones, with some missing. The data hold over 150,000 clones, with 85% to 95% observed a single time. This material consisted of peripheral blood, taken 28 days after the second dose of the MenACWY control vaccine. These receptors originate from an adult who received the MenACWY meningococcal vaccine as a control.

The chain has TRBV7-8 and TRBJ1-1; D may be TRBD1 (5 bases). The V end lost 4 bases, the J end lost 3 bases, and 18 bases lay between the germline ends. Germline loops: CDR1 SGHVS, CDR2 FQNEAQ. CDR3 length: 16 residues. CDR3 amino acids: CASSSYFGGGDTEAFF. Here the CDR3 DNA reads TGTGCCAGCAGCTCCTACTTTGGGGGTGGGGACACTGAAGCTTTCTTT.

The rearrangement joins TRBV6-1 to TRBJ1-2, with D perhaps matching TRBD1 (5 bases). The CDR3 runs 17 residues. Between the trimmed V and J ends, which lost 2 bases and 4 bases, there was a span of 20 bases. CDR1 is MNHNS and CDR2 is SASEGT in the germline V gene. The CDR3 sequence: CASSEYLGRGEGYGYTF. The DNA for the CDR3 is TGTGCCAGCAGTGAATACCTGGGGCGGGGTGAGGGCTATGGCTACACCTTC.

This chain uses TRBV19 with TRBJ1-1; D is unresolved. The CDR3 is made up of 15 amino acids. Germline V gene data show CDR1 as LNHDA and CDR2 as SQIVND (reference sequence). The V and J ends lost 5 bases and 0 bases respectively, with 13 bases between them. DNA for the CDR3: TGTGCCAGTAGTGCCCTGATCTCTGTGAACACTGAAGCTTTCTTT. This encodes CASSALISVNTEAFF.

This chain connects TRBV5-1 to TRBJ2-2; D is unclear. There are 14 residues in the CDR3. V lost 4 bases to trimming and J lost 6 bases, with 13 bases between them. Germline V gene data show CDR1 as SGHRS and CDR2 as YFSETQ. The CDR3 protein is CASSPGLPPGELFF. In DNA, the CDR3 is TGCGCCAGCAGCCCGGGTCTTCCCCCCGGGGAGCTGTTTTTT.

The rearrangement joins TRBV7-2 to TRBJ1-5; weak D call: TRBD1 (6 bases). Trimming pared 5 bases from V and 3 bases from J, leaving 14 bases between. The CDR3 is made up of 15 amino acids. CDR1 is SGHTA, CDR2 FQGNSA, per germline. In DNA form, the CDR3 reads TGTGCCAGCAGCCTAGGGGGGGGGAACAATCAGCCCCAGCATTTT. Its translation is CASSLGGGNNQPQHF.